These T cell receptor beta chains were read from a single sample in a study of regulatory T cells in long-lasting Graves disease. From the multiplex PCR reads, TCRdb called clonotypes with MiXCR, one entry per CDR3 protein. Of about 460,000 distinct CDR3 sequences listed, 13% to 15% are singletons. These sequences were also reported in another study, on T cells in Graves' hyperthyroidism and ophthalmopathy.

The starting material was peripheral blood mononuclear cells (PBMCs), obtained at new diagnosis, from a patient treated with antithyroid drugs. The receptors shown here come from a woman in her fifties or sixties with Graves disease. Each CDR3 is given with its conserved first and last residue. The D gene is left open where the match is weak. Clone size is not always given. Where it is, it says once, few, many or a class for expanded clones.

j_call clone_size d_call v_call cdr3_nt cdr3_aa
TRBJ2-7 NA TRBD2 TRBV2 TGTGCCAGCGTGCCTAGCGGGAGGTACGAGCAGTACTTC CASVPSGRYEQYF
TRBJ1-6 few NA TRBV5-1 TGCGCCAGCAGCTTGTCCTATAATTCACCCCTCCACTTT CASSLSYNSPLHF
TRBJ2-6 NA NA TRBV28 TGTGCCACCGTCCCTAGTTGGTCTGGGGCCAACGTCCTGACTTTC CATVPSWSGANVLTF
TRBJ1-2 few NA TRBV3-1 TGTGCCAGCAGCCAAGGAGAACTCTATGGCTACACCTTC CASSQGELYGYTF
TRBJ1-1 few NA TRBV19 TGTGCCAGTAGTATAGATCCACGGGGAGTGAGCACTGAAGCTTTCTTT CASSIDPRGVSTEAFF
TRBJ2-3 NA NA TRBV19 TGTGCCAGTAGTATGAAATGGAGGGAAGAAGATACGCAGTATTTT CASSMKWREEDTQYF
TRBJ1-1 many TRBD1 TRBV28 TGTGCCAGCAGTGAAGACAGGGGGCATTTCGGGAACACTGAAGCTTTCTTT CASSEDRGHFGNTEAFF
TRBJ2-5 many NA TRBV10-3 TGTGCCATCAGTGAAAGGGGCGAAGAGACCCAGTACTTC CAISERGEETQYF
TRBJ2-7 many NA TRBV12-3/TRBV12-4 TGTGCCAGCAGGTCTGGAGGCAACGCCTACGAGCAGTACTTC CASRSGGNAYEQYF
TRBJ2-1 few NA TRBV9 TGTGCCAGCAGCGGGCCGGGATATGAGCAGTTCTTC CASSGPGYEQFF
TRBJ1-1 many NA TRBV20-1 TGCAGTGCTAGAGATTTGGGGACATGGTTCTTT CSARDLGTWFF
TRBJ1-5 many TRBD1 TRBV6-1 TGTGCCAGCAGTCACGGGACAGGGAGCAATCAGCCCCAGCATTTT CASSHGTGSNQPQHF
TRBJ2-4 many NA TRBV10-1 TGCGCCAGCAGTGAGTCGGGGAGGAACATTCAGTACTTC CASSESGRNIQYF
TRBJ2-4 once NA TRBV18 TGTGCCAGCTCACCGCCGGGGGATAACATTCAGTACTTC CASSPPGDNIQYF
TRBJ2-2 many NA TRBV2 TGTGCCAGCAGTGAAGTGCTAGTAAGGGGAACCGGGGAGCTGTTTTTT CASSEVLVRGTGELFF
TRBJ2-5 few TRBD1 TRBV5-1 TGCGCCAGCACTCCGACAGGGGTATTGGAGACCCAGTACTTC CASTPTGVLETQYF
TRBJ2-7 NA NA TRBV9 TGTGCCAGCAGCGGTTCAGATGTGTCGTCCTACGAGCAGTACTTC CASSGSDVSSYEQYF
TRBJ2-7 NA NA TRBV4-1 TGCGCCAGCAGCCAAGATAATGCCCGGGGGGCCGCTAACGAGCGGTACTTC CASSQDNARGAANERYF
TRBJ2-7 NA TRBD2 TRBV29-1 TGCAGCGGGGGGGGAAGGGGTAACGAGCAGTACTTC CSGGGRGNEQYF
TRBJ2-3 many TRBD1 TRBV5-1 TGCGCCAGCAGCCCCCCAACGGGACAGGCTAGCACAGATACGCAGTATTTT CASSPPTGQASTDTQYF
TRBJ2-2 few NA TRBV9 TGTGCCAGCAGCGTAGACCGGGACACCGGGGAGCTGTTTTTT CASSVDRDTGELFF
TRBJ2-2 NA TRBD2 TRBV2 TGTGCCAGCAGGCGGACTAGCGGGAGTCGTTCCGGGGAGCTGTTTTTT CASRRTSGSRSGELFF
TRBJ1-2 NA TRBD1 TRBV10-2 TGCGCCAGCAATCCCGGGACAGGGGGCAACTATGGCTACACCTTC CASNPGTGGNYGYTF
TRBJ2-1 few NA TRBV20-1 TGCAGTGCTAGAGGTATGGGAGGGGGACCTTACTCCAATGAGCAGTTCTTC CSARGMGGGPYSNEQFF
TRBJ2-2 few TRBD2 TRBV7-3 TGTGCCAGCAGCTTAATGGGTCTAGCGGACACCGGGGAGCTGTTTTTT CASSLMGLADTGELFF
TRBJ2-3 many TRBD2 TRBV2 TGTGCCAGCCAACCGGGACTAGCGGGAACAGATACGCAGTATTTT CASQPGLAGTDTQYF
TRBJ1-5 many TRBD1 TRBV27 TGTGCCAGCAGTAAAGGACAGGGGTATGGTGGCAATCAGCCCCAGCATTTT CASSKGQGYGGNQPQHF
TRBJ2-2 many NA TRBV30 TGTGCCTGGACGTCGAGCACCGGGGAGCTGTTTTTT CAWTSSTGELFF
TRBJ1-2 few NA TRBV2 TGTGCCAGCAGTGAAACGAGGGGGATTGATGGCTACACCTTC CASSETRGIDGYTF
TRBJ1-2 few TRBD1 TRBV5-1 TGCGCCAGCAGCTCCCAGGGGGCTGGAGGCTACACCTTC CASSSQGAGGYTF
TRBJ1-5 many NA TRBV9 TGTGCCAGCAGCTACCTAGACAGGAGCAATCAGCCCCAGCATTTT CASSYLDRSNQPQHF
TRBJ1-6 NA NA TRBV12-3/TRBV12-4 TGTGCCAGCAGTTTCTCGGGAACAAATTCACCCCTCCACTTT CASSFSGTNSPLHF
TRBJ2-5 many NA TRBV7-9 NA CASDEGSYFGETQYF
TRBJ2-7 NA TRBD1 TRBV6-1 TGTGCCAGCAGGGTCCGGGACAGGGAGTACGAGCAGTACTTC CASRVRDREYEQYF
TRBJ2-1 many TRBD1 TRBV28 TGTGCCAGCAATCCCTTCCGGGACAGGGGTTGTGAGCAGTTCTTC CASNPFRDRGCEQFF
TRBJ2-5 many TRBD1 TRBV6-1 TGTGCCAGCACCCGGGCAGGGGGACAAGAGACCCAGTACTTC CASTRAGGQETQYF
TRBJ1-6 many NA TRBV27 TGTGCCAGCAGTTTTGGCAGCTCCTATAATTCACCCCTCCACTTT CASSFGSSYNSPLHF
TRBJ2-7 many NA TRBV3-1 TGTGCCAGCAGCCAAGTTACGGGGCCTTCCTACGAGCAGTACTTC CASSQVTGPSYEQYF
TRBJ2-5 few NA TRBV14 TGTGCCAGCAGCCCAGCTCACCACTGGGAGACCCAGTACTTC CASSPAHHWETQYF
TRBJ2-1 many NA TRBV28 TGTGCCAGCAGCCACGTCAGGGGCTCCTACAATGAGCAGTTCTTC CASSHVRGSYNEQFF
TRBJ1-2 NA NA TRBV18 TGTGCCAGCTCACCCAGGGGAAAGGGCTACACCTTC CASSPRGKGYTF
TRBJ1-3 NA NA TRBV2 TGTGCCAGCCTCGACGGACACTCTGGAAACACCATATATTTT CASLDGHSGNTIYF
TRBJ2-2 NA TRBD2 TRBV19 TGTGCCAGTAGTGTCTCTAGCGGGACCACCGGGGAGCTGTTTTTT CASSVSSGTTGELFF